Sequencing of this T cell receptor (beta chain) was carried out in a study of T cell repertoires in aging, cancer and after chemotherapy (dated by TCRdb to between 2018 and 2020). Regarding the research as a whole: Six donor age groups were covered, ranging from 30 or younger up to 70 or older, and each group contained at least three individuals. Control TCR repertoires from healthy donors were recorded over several months to years, and clear clonal overlap was observed across re-sampling. The full dataset contained 8.5 million to 10 million TCR reads. To look at immunoaging and at how T cells reconstitute after chemotherapy, the study profiled TCR beta repertoires in peripheral blood from both healthy donors and cancer patients. A cohort of more than 200 cancer patients (approximately 91 with hematological and approximately 120 with solid cancers) was assembled, and 95 to 100 healthy donors were included as a reference group.

Rearranged TRB sequences spanning V, D and J segments were amplified by multiplex touch-down PCR using a mixed TRB-A/B primer pool. Two consecutive PCR reactions with Phusion HS II polymerase added Illumina adapters and sample indices to the amplicons. Amplicons were gel-purified with the NucleoSpin Gel and PCR Clean-up kit, then checked with Qubit and an Agilent 2100 Bioanalyzer. Libraries were sequenced on an Illumina MiSeq using 600-cycle, single-indexed, paired-end runs. Under the source paper's analysis protocol: TRB sequences were processed with MiXCR versions 2.12 and 3.0.5. Each unique CDR3 nucleotide sequence was treated as one clone, and only productive sequences with two or more reads were kept. The repertoire metrics were Shannon diversity, evenness, clonality (calculated as one minus evenness), and diversity profiles parameterized by alpha from 0 to 5. The IGoR algorithm was used to compute generation probabilities of clones in paired pre- and post-chemotherapy samples. TCRdb reworked the public reads: Q25 trimming with fastp, MiXCR clone assembly, productive beta chains retained. Each CDR3 protein appears once, grouped with its most common genes and DNA. TCRdb, rather than the study authors, made the V and J calls. The sample contains nearly 11,000 distinct CDR3 sequences, more than 25% of them found a single time. The ten largest clones take up approximately 2% of the sample.

This clonotype was recorded a few times. The antigen it binds to is not known. There are no base qualities to consult, and no much larger clone falls within one base. The cysteine opens and the phenylalanine closes a CDR3 of 17 amino acids. Only the CDR3 portion is preserved as DNA: 51 bases, with reading frame beginning at the first base. Taken from the germline V gene (reference sequence), the CDR1 and CDR2 loops are MNHEY and SMNVEV. Trimmed from V: 4 bases; trimmed from J: 8 bases; junction bases lacking a gene match: 18. TCR beta rearrangements were amplified from genomic DNA extracted from peripheral blood rather than from sorted cells or RNA. General study outcomes and caveats: Compared with age-matched healthy donors, untreated patients with either hematological or solid cancers had significantly lower TCR diversity in the blood along with higher clonality. An increase in median generation probability over the chemotherapy interval was observed in both cancer cohorts, suggesting that the repertoire was reconstituted through rebound thymic output. In healthy donors, the drop in TCR diversity with age came mainly from a loss of richness, whereas in cancer patients a loss of evenness also played a part. It was noted by the authors that conclusions about immunological memory after chemotherapy cannot be drawn from the repertoire data.

The chain uses TRBV27 and TRBJ2-3; a stretch of 7 junction bases matches TRBD1. The sample comprised blood. The clonotype comes from a human donor in good health. For the CDR3, the sequence is CASSSFATGTAVGTQYF. The nucleotide sequence reads as follows: TGTGCCAGCAGTTCGTTTGCCACCGGGACAGCCGTGGGTACGCAGTATTTT.